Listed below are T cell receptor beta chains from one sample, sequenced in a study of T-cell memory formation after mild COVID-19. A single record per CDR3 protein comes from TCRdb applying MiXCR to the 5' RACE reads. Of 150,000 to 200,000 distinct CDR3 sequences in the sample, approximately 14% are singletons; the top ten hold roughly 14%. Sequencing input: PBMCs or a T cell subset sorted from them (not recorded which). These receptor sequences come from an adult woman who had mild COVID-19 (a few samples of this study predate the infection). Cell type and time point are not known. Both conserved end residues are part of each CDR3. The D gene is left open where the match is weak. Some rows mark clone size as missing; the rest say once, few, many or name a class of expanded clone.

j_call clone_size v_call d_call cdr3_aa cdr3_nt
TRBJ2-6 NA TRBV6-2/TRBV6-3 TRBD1 CASSSLRTGGLSGANVLTF TGTGCCAGCAGTTCCCTAAGAACAGGGGGCCTTTCTGGGGCCAACGTCCTGACTTTC
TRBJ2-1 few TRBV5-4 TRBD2 CASSRTSGGGEQFF TGTGCCAGCAGCCGCACTAGCGGGGGAGGGGAGCAGTTCTTC
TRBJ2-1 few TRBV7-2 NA CASSLTGTIYNEQFF TGTGCCAGCAGCTTAACCGGGACCATCTACAATGAGCAGTTCTTC
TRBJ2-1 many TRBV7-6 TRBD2 CASSPRTSGGTYNEQFF TGTGCCAGCAGCCCCAGGACTAGCGGGGGAACCTACAATGAGCAGTTCTTC
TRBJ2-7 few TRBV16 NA CASSQGNEQYF TGTGCCAGCAGCCAGGGGAACGAGCAGTACTTC
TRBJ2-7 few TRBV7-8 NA CASSSSGVTYEQYF TGTGCCAGCAGCTCCTCGGGGGTCACCTACGAGCAGTACTTC
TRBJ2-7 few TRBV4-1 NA CASSPSPRGYEQYF TGCGCCAGCAGCCCCAGCCCGCGGGGCTACGAGCAGTACTTC
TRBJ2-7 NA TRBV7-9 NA CATSTGTFYEQYF TGTGCCACTTCGACGGGTACATTCTACGAGCAGTACTTC
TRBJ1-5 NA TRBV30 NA CAWSEGNQPQHF TGTGCCTGGAGTGAGGGTAATCAGCCCCAGCATTTT
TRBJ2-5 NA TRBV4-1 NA CASSQWGEGVQETQYF TGCGCCAGCAGCCAATGGGGTGAGGGTGTACAAGAGACCCAGTACTTC
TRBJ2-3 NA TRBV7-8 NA CASSLALGQNTDTQYF TGTGCCAGCAGCTTAGCGCTAGGACAGAACACAGATACGCAGTATTTT
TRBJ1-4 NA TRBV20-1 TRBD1 CSARGDRLNEKLFF TGCAGTGCTAGAGGGGACAGGCTTAATGAAAAACTGTTTTTT
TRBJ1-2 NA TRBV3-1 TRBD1 CASSHGTGMDGYTF TGTGCCAGCAGCCACGGGACAGGGATGGATGGCTACACCTTC
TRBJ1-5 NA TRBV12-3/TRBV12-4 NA CASSGSGPQPQHF TGTGCCAGCAGTGGAAGTGGTCCTCAGCCCCAGCATTTT
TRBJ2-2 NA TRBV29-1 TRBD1 CSARRQGADGELFF TGCAGCGCCCGCAGGCAGGGGGCAGACGGGGAGCTGTTTTTT
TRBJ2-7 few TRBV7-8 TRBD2 CASSLTAGGRNYEQYF TGTGCCAGCAGCTTAACAGCGGGAGGGCGGAACTACGAGCAGTACTTC
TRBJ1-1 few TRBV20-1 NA CSARGVPPNTEAFF TGCAGTGCTAGGGGGGTACCACCGAACACTGAAGCTTTCTTT
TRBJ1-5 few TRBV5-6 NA CASSLQGINQPQHF TGTGCCAGCAGCTTGCAGGGTATCAATCAGCCCCAGCATTTT
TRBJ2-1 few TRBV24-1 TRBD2 CATSDFPASGRHEQFF TGTGCCACCAGTGATTTCCCGGCTAGCGGGAGACATGAGCAGTTCTTC
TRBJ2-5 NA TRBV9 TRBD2 CASSVGGRGAVTQYF TGTGCCAGCAGCGTAGGTGGGCGGGGGGCGGTGACCCAGTACTTC
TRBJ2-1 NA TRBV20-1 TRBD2 CSARAAAGGGYNEQFF TGCAGTGCTAGAGCTGCAGCGGGAGGGGGCTACAATGAGCAGTTCTTC
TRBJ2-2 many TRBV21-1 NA CASSTGDTGELFF TGTGCCAGCAGCACAGGGGACACCGGGGAGCTGTTTTTT
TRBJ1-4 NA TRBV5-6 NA CASSLGYGTATNEKLFF TGTGCCAGCAGCTTGGGCTACGGGACCGCGACTAATGAAAAACTGTTTTTT
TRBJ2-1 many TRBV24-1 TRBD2 CATRTSGIYNEQFF TGTGCCACTAGGACTAGCGGGATCTACAATGAGCAGTTCTTC
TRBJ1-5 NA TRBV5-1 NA CASSLDRSRGQPQHF TGCGCCAGCAGCTTGGACAGGTCTAGGGGACAGCCCCAGCATTTT
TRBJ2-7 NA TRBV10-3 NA CAISESMVGEQYF TGTGCCATCAGTGAGTCGATGGTTGGCGAGCAGTACTTC
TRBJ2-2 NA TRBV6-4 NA CASRRHTGELFF TGTGCCAGCAGGCGTCACACCGGGGAGCTGTTTTTT
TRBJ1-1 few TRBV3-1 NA CASSVQGWEAEAFF TGTGCCAGCAGCGTACAGGGATGGGAGGCTGAAGCTTTCTTT
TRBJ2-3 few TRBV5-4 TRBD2 CASSSTGTSGDTQYF TGTGCCAGCAGCTCAACCGGGACTAGCGGAGATACGCAGTATTTT
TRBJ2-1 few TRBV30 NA CAWTTVYNEQFF TGTGCCTGGACGACTGTATACAATGAGCAGTTCTTC
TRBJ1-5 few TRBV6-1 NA CASSERVGIQPQHF TGTGCCAGCAGTGAAAGGGTAGGGATTCAGCCCCAGCATTTT
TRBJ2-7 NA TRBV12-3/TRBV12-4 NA CASSPRGAGLLSYEQYF TGTGCCAGCAGTCCTCGAGGGGCAGGGCTACTTTCCTACGAGCAGTACTTC
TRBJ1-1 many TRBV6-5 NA CASSYSNGGYEAFF TGTGCCAGCAGTTACTCGAACGGAGGCTATGAAGCTTTCTTT
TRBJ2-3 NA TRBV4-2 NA CASSQLGDTQYF TGTGCCAGCAGCCAATTGGGAGATACGCAGTATTTT
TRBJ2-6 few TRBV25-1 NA CASSGGSGANVLTF TGTGCCAGCAGTGGGGGCTCTGGGGCCAACGTCCTGACTTTC
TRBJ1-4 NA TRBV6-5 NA CASSYSNRVPVHEKLFF TGTGCCAGCAGTTACTCGAACCGGGTCCCAGTACATGAAAAACTGTTTTTT
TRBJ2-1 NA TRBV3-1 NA CASSQDPQPYNEQFF TGTGCCAGCAGCCAAGATCCCCAACCCTACAATGAGCAGTTCTTC
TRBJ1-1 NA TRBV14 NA CASSQGLWLEAFF TGTGCCAGCAGCCAAGGCTTGTGGCTTGAAGCTTTCTTT
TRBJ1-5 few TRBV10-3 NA CAISEYRDGQPQHF TGTGCCATCAGTGAATATAGGGATGGTCAGCCCCAGCATTTT
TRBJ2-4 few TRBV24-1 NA CATSMRYGNIQYF TGTGCCACCAGTATGCGGTATGGAAACATTCAGTACTTC
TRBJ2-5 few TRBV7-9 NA CASEAGITQETQYF TGTGCCAGCGAGGCGGGGATTACCCAAGAGACCCAGTACTTC
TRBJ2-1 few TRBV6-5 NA CASSVLGERDNEQFF TGTGCCAGCAGTGTCCTGGGGGAGAGAGACAATGAGCAGTTCTTC
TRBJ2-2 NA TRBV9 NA CASSPRLGGGLGELFF TGTGCCAGCAGCCCCCGTCTGGGCGGGGGCTTAGGGGAGCTGTTTTTT
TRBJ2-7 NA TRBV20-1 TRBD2 CSATPGGGVREQYF TGCAGTGCAACCCCGGGGGGTGGGGTACGCGAGCAGTACTTC
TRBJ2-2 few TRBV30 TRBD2 CAWRTSGRQNTGELFF TGTGCCTGGAGGACTAGCGGGAGACAGAACACCGGGGAGCTGTTTTTT